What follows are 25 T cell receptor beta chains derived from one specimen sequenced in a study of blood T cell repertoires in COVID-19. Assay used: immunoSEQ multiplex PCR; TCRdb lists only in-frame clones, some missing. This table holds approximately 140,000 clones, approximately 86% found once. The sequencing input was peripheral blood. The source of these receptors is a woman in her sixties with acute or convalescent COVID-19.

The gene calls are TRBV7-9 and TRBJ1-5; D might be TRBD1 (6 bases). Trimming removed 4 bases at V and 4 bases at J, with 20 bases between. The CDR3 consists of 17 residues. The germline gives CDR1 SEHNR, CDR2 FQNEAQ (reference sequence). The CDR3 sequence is CASSSPSTGFGNQPQHF. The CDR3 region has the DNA TGTGCCAGCAGCTCCCCCTCAACAGGGTTCGGGAATCAGCCCCAGCATTTT.

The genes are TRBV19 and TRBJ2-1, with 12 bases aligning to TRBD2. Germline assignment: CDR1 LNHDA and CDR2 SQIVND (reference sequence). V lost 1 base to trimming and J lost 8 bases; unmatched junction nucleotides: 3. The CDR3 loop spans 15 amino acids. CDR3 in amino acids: CASSIASGGVDEQFF. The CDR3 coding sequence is TGTGCCAGTAGTATAGCTAGCGGGGGGGTGGATGAGCAGTTCTTC.

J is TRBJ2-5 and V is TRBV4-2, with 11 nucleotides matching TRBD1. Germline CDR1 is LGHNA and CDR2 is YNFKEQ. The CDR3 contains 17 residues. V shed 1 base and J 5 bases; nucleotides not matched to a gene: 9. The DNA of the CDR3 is TGTGCCAGCAGCCAAGCCCTTGGACAGGGGGCATATGAGACCCAGTACTTC. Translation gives CASSQALGQGAYETQYF.

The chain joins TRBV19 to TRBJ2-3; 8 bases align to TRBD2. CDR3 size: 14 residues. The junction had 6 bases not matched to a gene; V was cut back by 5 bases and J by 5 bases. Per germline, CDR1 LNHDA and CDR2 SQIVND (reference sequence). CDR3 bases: TGTGCCAGTAGTCTCGGGACTAGTGGAGATACGCAGTATTTT. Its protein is CASSLGTSGDTQYF.

The CDR3 DNA reads as TGTGCCAGCAGTTACCTGGGGGCCGCAAATAATTCACCCCTCCACTTT. Protein product: CASSYLGAANNSPLHF. The J gene is TRBJ1-6, the V gene TRBV6-6, with D possibly matching TRBD1 (6 bases). There are 16 residues in the CDR3. With 2 bases removed from V and 5 bases from J, the gap between germline ends came to 13 bases. Germline V gene sequence: CDR1 MNHNY, CDR2 SVGAGI (reference sequence).

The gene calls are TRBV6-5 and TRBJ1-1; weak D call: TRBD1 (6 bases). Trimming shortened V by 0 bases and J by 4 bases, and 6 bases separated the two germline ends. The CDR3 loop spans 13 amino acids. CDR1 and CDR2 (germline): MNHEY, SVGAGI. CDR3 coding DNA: TGTGCCAGCAGTTACTCACAGGGCACTGAAGCTTTCTTT. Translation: CASSYSQGTEAFF.

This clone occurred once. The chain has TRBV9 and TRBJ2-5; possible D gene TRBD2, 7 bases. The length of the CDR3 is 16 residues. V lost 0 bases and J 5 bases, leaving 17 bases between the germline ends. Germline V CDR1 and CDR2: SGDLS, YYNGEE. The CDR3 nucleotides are TGTGCCAGCAGCGTAGGAGGGGGGGCCGGTGATGAGACCCAGTACTTC. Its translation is CASSVGGGAGDETQYF.

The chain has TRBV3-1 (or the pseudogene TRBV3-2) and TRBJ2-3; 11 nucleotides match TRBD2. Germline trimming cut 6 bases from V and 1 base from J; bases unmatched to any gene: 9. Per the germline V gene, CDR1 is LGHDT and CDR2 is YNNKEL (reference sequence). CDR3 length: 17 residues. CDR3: CASSFRIAGGGTDTQYF. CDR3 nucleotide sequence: TGTGCCAGCAGTTTTCGAATAGCGGGGGGGGGCACAGATACGCAGTATTTT.

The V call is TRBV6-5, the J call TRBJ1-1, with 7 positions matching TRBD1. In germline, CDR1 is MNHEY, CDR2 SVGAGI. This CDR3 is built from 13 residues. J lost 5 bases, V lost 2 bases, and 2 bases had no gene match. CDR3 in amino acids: CASSYAGGTEAFF. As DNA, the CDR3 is TGTGCCAGCAGTTACGCAGGGGGAACTGAAGCTTTCTTT.

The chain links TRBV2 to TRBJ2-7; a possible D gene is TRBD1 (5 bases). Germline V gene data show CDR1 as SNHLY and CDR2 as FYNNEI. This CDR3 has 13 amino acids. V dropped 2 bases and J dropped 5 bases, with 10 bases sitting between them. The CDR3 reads CASSETRDNEQYF. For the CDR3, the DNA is TGTGCCAGCAGTGAAACCAGGGATAACGAGCAGTACTTC.

The DNA for the CDR3 is TGCGCCAGCAGCTCTCCAGGGGCTTTCACTGAAGCTTTCTTT. Amino acid sequence: CASSSPGAFTEAFF. The chain employs TRBV5-1 and TRBJ1-1, with D possibly matching TRBD1 (6 bases). This CDR3 region has 14 residues. CDR1 is SGHRS and CDR2 is YFSETQ in the germline V gene. The V gene lost 3 bases and the J gene lost 4 bases, with 13 bases spanning the gap.

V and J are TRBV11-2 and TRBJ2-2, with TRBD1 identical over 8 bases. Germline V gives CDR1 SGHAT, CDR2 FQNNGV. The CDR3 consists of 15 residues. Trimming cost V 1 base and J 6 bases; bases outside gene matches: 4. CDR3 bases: TGTGCCAGCAGCTTAGCGGTGACAGGGGCCGGGGAGCTGTTTTTT. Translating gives CASSLAVTGAGELFF.

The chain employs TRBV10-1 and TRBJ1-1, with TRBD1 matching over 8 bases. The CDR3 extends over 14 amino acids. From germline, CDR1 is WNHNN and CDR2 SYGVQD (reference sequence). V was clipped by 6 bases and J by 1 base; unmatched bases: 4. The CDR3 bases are TGCGCCAGCAGCCGACAGGGGACGAACACTGAAGCTTTCTTT. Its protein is CASSRQGTNTEAFF.

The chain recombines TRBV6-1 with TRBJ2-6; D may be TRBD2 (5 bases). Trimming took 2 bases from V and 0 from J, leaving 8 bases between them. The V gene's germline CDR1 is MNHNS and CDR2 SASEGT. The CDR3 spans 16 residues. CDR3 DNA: TGTGCCAGCAGTGAAAAGCGGAGCTCTGGGGCCAACGTCCTGACTTTC. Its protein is CASSEKRSSGANVLTF.

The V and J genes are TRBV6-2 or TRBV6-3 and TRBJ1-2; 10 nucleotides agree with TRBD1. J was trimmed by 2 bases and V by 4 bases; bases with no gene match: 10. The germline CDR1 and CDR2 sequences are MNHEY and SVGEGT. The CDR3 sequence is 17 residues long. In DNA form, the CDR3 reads TGTGCCAGCAGTTCGGCCCTCCCGGGACAGGGGAACTATGGCTACACCTTC. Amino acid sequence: CASSSALPGQGNYGYTF.

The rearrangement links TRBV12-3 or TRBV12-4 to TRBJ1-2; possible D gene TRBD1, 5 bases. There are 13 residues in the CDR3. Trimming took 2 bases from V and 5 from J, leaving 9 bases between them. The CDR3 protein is CASSLPGGYGYTF. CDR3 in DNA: TGTGCCAGCAGTTTACCCGGGGGTTATGGCTACACCTTC.

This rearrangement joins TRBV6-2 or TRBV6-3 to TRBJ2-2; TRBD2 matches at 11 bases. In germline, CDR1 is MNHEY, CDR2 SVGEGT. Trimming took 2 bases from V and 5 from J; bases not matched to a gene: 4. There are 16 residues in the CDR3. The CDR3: CASSYDGTSGTGELFF. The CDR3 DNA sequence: TGTGCCAGCAGTTACGACGGGACTAGCGGAACCGGGGAGCTGTTTTTT.

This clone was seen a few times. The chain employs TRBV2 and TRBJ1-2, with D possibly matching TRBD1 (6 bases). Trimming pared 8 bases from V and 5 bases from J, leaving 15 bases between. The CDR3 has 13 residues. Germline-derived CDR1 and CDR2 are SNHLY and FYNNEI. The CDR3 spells CASGSGTIYGYTF. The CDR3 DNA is TGTGCCAGCGGATCCGGGACAATATATGGCTACACCTTC.

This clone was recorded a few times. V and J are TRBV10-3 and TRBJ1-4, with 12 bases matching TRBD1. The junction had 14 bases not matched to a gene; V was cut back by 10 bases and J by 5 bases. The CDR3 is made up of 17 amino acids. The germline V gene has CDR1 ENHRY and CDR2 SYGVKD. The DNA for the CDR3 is TGTGCCACCCGATACGGGACAGGGGGCAAGGGGAATGAAAAACTGTTTTTT. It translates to CATRYGTGGKGNEKLFF.

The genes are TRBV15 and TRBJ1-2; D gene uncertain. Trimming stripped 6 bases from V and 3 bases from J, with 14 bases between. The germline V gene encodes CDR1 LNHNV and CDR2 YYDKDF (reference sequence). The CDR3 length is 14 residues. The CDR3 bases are TGTGCCACCAGGAGGGCGGGTGGGGACTATGGCTACACCTTC. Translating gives CATRRAGGDYGYTF.

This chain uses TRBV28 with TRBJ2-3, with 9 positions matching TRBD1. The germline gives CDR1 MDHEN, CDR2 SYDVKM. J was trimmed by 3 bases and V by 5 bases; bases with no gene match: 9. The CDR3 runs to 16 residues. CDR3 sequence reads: CASSHGTGIGTDTQYF. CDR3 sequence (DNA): TGTGCCAGCAGTCACGGGACAGGGATAGGGACAGATACGCAGTATTTT.

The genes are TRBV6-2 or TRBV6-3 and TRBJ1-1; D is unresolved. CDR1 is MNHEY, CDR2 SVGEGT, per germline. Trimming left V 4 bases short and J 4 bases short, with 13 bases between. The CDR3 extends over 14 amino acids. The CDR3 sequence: CASSFGSLGTEAFF. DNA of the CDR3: TGTGCCAGCAGTTTCGGGTCCCTCGGCACTGAAGCTTTCTTT.

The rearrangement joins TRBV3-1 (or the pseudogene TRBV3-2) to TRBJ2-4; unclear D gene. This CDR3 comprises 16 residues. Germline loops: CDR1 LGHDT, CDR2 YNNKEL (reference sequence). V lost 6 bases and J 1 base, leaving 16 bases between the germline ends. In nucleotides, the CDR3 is TGTGCCAGCAGGCAAAGTCTAGGCGTGGCCAAAAACATTCAGTACTTC. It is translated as CASRQSLGVAKNIQYF.

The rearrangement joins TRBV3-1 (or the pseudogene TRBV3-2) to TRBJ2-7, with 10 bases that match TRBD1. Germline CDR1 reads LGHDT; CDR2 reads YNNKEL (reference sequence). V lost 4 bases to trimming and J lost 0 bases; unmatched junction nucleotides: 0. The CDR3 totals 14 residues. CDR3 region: CASSRDRGSYEQYF. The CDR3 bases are TGTGCCAGCAGCCGGGACAGGGGCTCCTACGAGCAGTACTTC.

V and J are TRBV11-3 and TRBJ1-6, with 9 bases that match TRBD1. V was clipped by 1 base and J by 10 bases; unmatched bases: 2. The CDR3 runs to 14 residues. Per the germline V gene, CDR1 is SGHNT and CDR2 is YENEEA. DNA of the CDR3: TGTGCCAGCAGCTTAGGACAGGGGGGGTCACCCCTCCACTTT. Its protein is CASSLGQGGSPLHF.